One sample yielded the 9 T cell receptor beta chains listed below, sequenced in a study of cytomegalovirus exposure and HLA in healthy donors. PCR was performed using 60 Vbeta and 13 Jbeta primers. This table comes from immunoSEQ multiplex PCR, and its TCRdb copy is limited to in-frame clones, with some not included. The table records over 200,000 clones, around 88% of them present only once. The sequencing sample was made of PBMCs. These receptors all come from a woman in her late teens or twenties in good health and CMV-seronegative.

The CDR3 nucleotides read TGTGCCAGCAGTTACCCGACAGGGCAGAACACTGAAGCTTTCTTT. It is translated as CASSYPTGQNTEAFF. This rearrangement joins TRBV6-6 to TRBJ1-1; 7 nucleotides agree with TRBD1. The CDR3 is made up of 15 amino acids. The trim removed 2 bases at V and 1 base at J, leaving 4 bases unmatched. Germline V gene data show CDR1 as MNHNY and CDR2 as SVGAGI (reference sequence).

In regard to this clone: This CDR3 is also generated by other DNA sequences in the sample. The V and J genes are TRBV18 and TRBJ1-5; no firm D call. V was clipped by 3 bases and J by 2 bases, with 8 bases between them. This CDR3 region has 14 residues. Germline V gene lookup returns CDR1 KGHSH and CDR2 LQKENI. DNA for the CDR3: TGTGCCAGCTCACCCCGCGCGGGCAATCAGCCCCAGCATTTT. Residues: CASSPRAGNQPQHF.

This clone was detected once. CDR3 nucleotides: TGTGCCAGCACCACATATAGCGGGAGAAATGAGATTGAGCAGTTCTTC. Protein: CASTTYSGRNEIEQFF. V gene TRBV5-4 combines with J gene TRBJ2-1; 9 bases align to TRBD2. V lost 6 bases, J lost 9 bases, and 16 bases stayed unmatched. CDR1 and CDR2 from the germline V gene are SGHNT and YYREEE (reference sequence). The CDR3 length is 16 residues.

This clone has more than one count but fewer than ten. This sample also contains other DNA sequences that code for the same CDR3. The gene calls are TRBV7-2 and TRBJ2-1, with D perhaps TRBD2 (6 bases). There are 14 residues in the CDR3. Per germline, CDR1 SGHTA and CDR2 FQGNSA. V was cut by 6 bases and J by 2 bases, with 11 bases left in between. The CDR3 nucleotides are TGTGCCAGCAGACTCGGGGGTCCCTACAATGAGCAGTTCTTC. Translating gives CASRLGGPYNEQFF.

The rearrangement links TRBV11-3 to TRBJ1-1, with 10 bases matching TRBD1. The CDR3 length is 15 residues. Germline V lookup: CDR1 SGHNT, CDR2 YENEEA. J was trimmed by 5 bases and V by 1 base; bases with no gene match: 4. The CDR3 nucleotides are TGTGCCAGCAGCTTAGGGACAGGGGGACAAACTGAAGCTTTCTTT. Translated, it gives CASSLGTGGQTEAFF.

The chain carries TRBV5-6 and TRBJ1-3; D is uncertain. The CDR3 is made up of 16 amino acids. V lost 0 bases to trimming and J lost 2 bases, with 12 bases between them. From germline, CDR1 is SGHDT and CDR2 YYEEEE. CDR3 loop: CASSLAEVLAGNTIYF. CDR3 in DNA: TGTGCCAGCAGCTTGGCCGAGGTTTTGGCTGGAAACACCATATATTTT.

J is TRBJ2-5 and V is TRBV4-3, with TRBD2 matching over 7 bases. Germline V gives CDR1 LGHNA, CDR2 YSLEER. This CDR3 contains 14 residues. J gave up 5 bases and V 0 bases, and 3 bases lay outside the gene matches. In nucleotides, the CDR3 is TGCGCCAGCAGCCAAGAACTAGCGCGGGAGACCCAGTACTTC. Its translation: CASSQELARETQYF.

The chain recombines TRBV11-2 with TRBJ1-2; unclear D gene. The V gene lost 2 bases and the J gene lost 7 bases, with 11 bases spanning the gap. The CDR3 loop spans 13 amino acids. CDR1 and CDR2 (germline): SGHAT, FQNNGV. CDR3 sequence (DNA): TGTGCCAGCAGCTTAATAATTCGGGTTGGCTACACCTTC. It translates to CASSLIIRVGYTF.

The V and J genes are TRBV19 and TRBJ1-3; D uncertain. Trimming stripped 0 bases from V and 0 bases from J, with 6 bases between. CDR1 and CDR2 from the germline V gene are LNHDA and SQIVND (reference sequence). The CDR3 covers 15 residues. As DNA, the CDR3 is TGTGCCAGTAGTATAGACAGAAGCTCTGGAAACACCATATATTTT. It yields the protein CASSIDRSSGNTIYF.